Sequencing of this T cell receptor (beta chain) was carried out in a study of T cells and copy number aberrations in small-cell lung cancer (dated by TCRdb to 2020 to 2023). About the investigation overall: To relate T cell metrics to mutations and copy number aberrations, the same tumor regions underwent both TCR repertoire sequencing and whole-exome sequencing. Tumor TCR data existed for about 17 patients, and under 15 patients had TCR data from both tumor tissue and normal tissue.

The full study reports these points: All specimens consisted of formalin-fixed paraffin-embedded tissue, which is known to introduce sequencing artifacts. Because surgical resection is uncommon in small-cell lung cancer, the study was limited by a small sample size, and the findings need validation. Compared with adjacent lung tissue, tumors showed lower T-cell density, richness and clonality, although the density difference was not significant.

Using multiplexed V- and J-gene primers, the immunoSEQ hsTCRB Kit amplified TCR-beta CDR3 regions from genomic DNA. Unique DNA barcodes were added in a second PCR, and the samples were pooled together with one negative control and one positive control. Pooled TCR-beta libraries were sequenced on an Illumina MiSeq with a 150-cycle paired-end protocol. From the authors' description of their analysis: Raw sequencing data were processed by Adaptive Biotechnologies into a report containing normalized, annotated TCR-beta repertoires. T-cell density was computed as TCR-beta templates normalized to usable DNA, which was estimated by amplifying housekeeping genes. Richness was the count of unique rearrangements, and clonality was defined as 1 minus Pielou's evenness. The immuneACCESS repertoire file appears here via TCRdb, limited to in-frame rearrangements. These files lack a portion of the clones; in checked studies, under half of the deficit traces to unresolved V genes, and the cause of the others is not known. From that table come the V and J calls and clone size; the DNA was used to work out D and trimming. In all, the sample holds fewer than 2,500 clones, and roughly 80% of those were seen once. The ten most abundant clones make up roughly 5.5% of the sample.

To note about this clone: The target of this receptor is not known. No clone much larger than this one lies a single base away; base qualities are absent.

The CDR3 sequence holds 15 residues, the cysteine and phenylalanine included. Of all the DNA, just the CDR3 is kept, 45 bases in frame from base 1. From a lookup of the germline V gene, CDR1 and CDR2 are SGHAT and FQNNGV. Trimming at the junction amounts to 5 bases on V and 8 bases on J, and the germline ends lie 19 bases apart. Donors were patients with limited-stage small-cell lung cancer who underwent surgical resection in Hangzhou, China, between about 2008 and 2021. Every donor underwent upfront surgery with no preoperative chemotherapy or radiotherapy, and no donor received immunotherapy either before or after surgery. In the sequenced cohort of roughly 19 patients, every patient was either a smoker or a heavy second-hand smoker. Adjacent normal lung tissue was taken at least 2 cm away from the tumor margin, and two pathologists confirmed morphologically that the tissue was free of malignant cells. Multi-region TCR-beta sequencing of resected limited-stage small-cell lung cancers and of tumor-adjacent lung tissue was performed to characterize T cell repertoire heterogeneity. Genomic DNA was extracted from FFPE tissue using the AllPrep DNA/RNA FFPE Kit (Qiagen).

Here the chain combines TRBV11-2 and TRBJ2-1; the D gene is perhaps TRBD1 or TRBD2, as each covers 5 bases. The sequence was collected from a woman in her 50s with small cell lung cancer. Sample: normal tissue next to the tumor. The nucleotide sequence reads TGTGCCAGCAGCCACATCGGGTCCCGGGGCGATGAGCAGTTCTTC. This codes for CASSHIGSRGDEQFF.